The 11 T cell receptor beta chains below were found in one sample sequenced in a study of T cells in Graves' hyperthyroidism and ophthalmopathy. There were TCR beta CDR3 regions amplified from RNA transcripts. During a first-round RT-PCR of the TCR CDR3, the HTBI primer set was used. One entry per CDR3 protein results from TCRdb running MiXCR on the multiplex PCR reads. Among hundreds of thousands of distinct CDR3 sequences, about half were seen once, and the ten largest hold 8.2%. Sequencing was done on a sample of peripheral blood or thyroid tissue (not recorded which). The receptor source for this set is a woman aged 18-30 years with Graves' hyperthyroidism.

This clonotype turned up a few times. This chain joins TRBV12-3 or TRBV12-4 and TRBJ2-5; D possibly corresponds to TRBD1 (5 bases). Trimming left V 3 bases short and J 3 bases short, with 11 bases between. The CDR3 has 14 residues. The CDR3, as DNA: TGTGCCAGCAGTTTCAGGGTTCTAGAAGAGACCCAGTACTTC. It is translated as CASSFRVLEETQYF.

In this sample, this clonotype turned up a few times. V gene TRBV5-4 combines with J gene TRBJ1-1; 11 bases line up with TRBD1. V gave up 4 bases and J gave up 9 bases; unmatched junction bases: 5. The CDR3 is made up of 13 amino acids. The V gene's germline CDR1 is SGHNT and CDR2 YYREEE (reference sequence). Written as DNA, the CDR3 is TGTGCCAGCAGCCAAGGACAGGGGGCGCAAGCTTTCTTT. This encodes CASSQGQGAQAFF.

V usage is TRBV25-1 and J usage is TRBJ1-2; 7 nucleotides agree with TRBD1. The CDR3 is 17 amino acids. V lost 4 bases and J lost 4; bases outside the gene matches: 15. Germline lookup yields CDR1 MGHDK and CDR2 SYGVNS. The CDR3 bases are TGTGCCAGCAGTGCTAGACCGACCGGACAGGTCAGCTATGGCTACACCTTC. Translation gives CASSARPTGQVSYGYTF.

This clonotype was seen ten or more times. The rearrangement joins TRBV4-1 to TRBJ2-5; no clear D gene. Germline CDR1 MGHRA, CDR2 YSYEKL. Trimming stripped 0 bases from V and 7 bases from J, with 12 bases between. The CDR3 is 14 residues long. Written as DNA, the CDR3 is TGCGCCAGCAGCCAAGAGGCCGAGATAGGGACCCAGTACTTC. Translation: CASSQEAEIGTQYF.

This clonotype was counted many times. V gene TRBV24-1 combines with J gene TRBJ1-2, with D perhaps matching TRBD1 (5 bases). Germline CDR1 and CDR2: KGHDR and SFDVKD. There are 15 residues in the CDR3. V gave up 4 bases and J gave up 8 bases, with 19 bases separating them. The CDR3 DNA is TGTGCCACCAGTGAGGCCGGGACGGGAGTAGGCGGCTACACCTTC. Translated: CATSEAGTGVGGYTF.

This clonotype has more than one count but fewer than ten. The junction departs from germline at one end; a sequencing error may be responsible. V usage is TRBV10-3 and J usage is TRBJ1-2; 7 bases agree with TRBD1. CDR1 and CDR2 from the germline V gene are ENHRY and SYGVKD. The CDR3 consists of 16 residues. For the CDR3, the DNA is TGTGCCAGCAGTTACTCAGGGACAGCAACTAACTATGGCTACACCTTC. It yields the protein CASSYSGTATNYGYTF.

The CDR3 region has the DNA TGTGCCAGCAGCTTAACCAGCTGGCGGGAGTACGAGCAGTACTTC. It encodes CASSLTSWREYEQYF. The V gene is TRBV11-2, the J gene TRBJ2-7, with 7 bases fitting TRBD2. Per germline, CDR1 SGHAT and CDR2 FQNNGV. V lost 2 bases to trimming and J lost 4 bases; unmatched junction nucleotides: 8. CDR3 length equals 15 residues.

The chain carries TRBV7-9 and TRBJ1-2; D not certain. The V end lost 2 bases, the J end lost 0 bases, and 16 bases lay between the germline ends. Germline V gives CDR1 SEHNR, CDR2 FQNEAQ (reference sequence). The CDR3 is 17 residues long. CDR3 sequence: CASSLSSSTRANYGYTF. The DNA of the CDR3 is TGTGCCAGCAGCTTATCGTCCAGCACCCGGGCTAACTATGGCTACACCTTC.

This rearrangement joins TRBV20-1 to TRBJ2-5; the match to TRBD1 covers 9 bases. The CDR3 totals 13 residues. Germline V gene lookup returns CDR1 DFQATT and CDR2 SNEGSKA (reference sequence). V shed 5 bases, J shed 5 bases, and the junction held 6 bases outside the gene matches. The CDR3 here is CSARTGGSETQYF. The CDR3 nucleotides are TGCAGTGCTCGAACAGGGGGCTCGGAGACCCAGTACTTC.

A note on this clonotype: The junction shows a germline mismatch at one end, possibly a read error. The gene calls are TRBV7-9 and TRBJ1-1; unclear D gene. This CDR3 has 16 residues. The germline CDR1 and CDR2 sequences are SEHNR and FQNEAQ (reference sequence). As DNA, the CDR3 is TGCGCCAGCAGCCAAGAAAGGGCAGGTCGGAACACTGAAGCTTTCTTT. It codes for CASSQERAGRNTEAFF.

As to this clonotype: The conserved phenylalanine or tryptophan normally closing the CDR3 is absent here, so this likely arose from a read error. This rearrangement joins TRBV24-1 to TRBJ2-7; possibly TRBD2 for D (5 bases). Trimming cost V 5 bases and J 2 bases, with 6 bases left between them. The CDR3 length is 12 residues. The V gene's germline CDR1 is KGHDR and CDR2 SFDVKD. DNA of the CDR3: TGTGCCACCAGTGGCGGGCCCTACGAGCAGTACCTC. It specifies CATSGGPYEQYL.